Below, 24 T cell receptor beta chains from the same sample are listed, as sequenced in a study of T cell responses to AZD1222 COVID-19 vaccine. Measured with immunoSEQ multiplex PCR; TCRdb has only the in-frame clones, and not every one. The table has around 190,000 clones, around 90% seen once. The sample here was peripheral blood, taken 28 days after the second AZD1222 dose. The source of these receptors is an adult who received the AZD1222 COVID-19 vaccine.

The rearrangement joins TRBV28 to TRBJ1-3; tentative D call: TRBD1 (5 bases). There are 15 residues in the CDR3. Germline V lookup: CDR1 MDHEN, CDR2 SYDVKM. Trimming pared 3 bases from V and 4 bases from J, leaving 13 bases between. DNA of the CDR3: TGTGCCAGCAGTTTGTTGGGCAGGGCCGGAAACACCATATATTTT. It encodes CASSLLGRAGNTIYF.

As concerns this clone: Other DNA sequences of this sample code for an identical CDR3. CDR3 protein: CAISPGSSYNEQFF. CDR3 DNA sequence: TGTGCCATCAGTCCAGGGAGCTCCTACAATGAGCAGTTCTTC. This chain uses TRBV10-3 with TRBJ2-1; the D gene could be TRBD1 or TRBD2 (5 bases each). V was trimmed by 5 bases and J by 0 bases, leaving 8 bases between them. This CDR3 comprises 14 residues. CDR1 and CDR2 (germline): ENHRY, SYGVKD.

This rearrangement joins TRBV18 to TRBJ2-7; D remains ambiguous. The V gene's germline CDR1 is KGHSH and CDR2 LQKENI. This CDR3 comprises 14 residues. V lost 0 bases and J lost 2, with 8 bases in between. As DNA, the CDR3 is TGTGCCAGCTCACCACCTAGGCCCGCCTACGAGCAGTACTTC. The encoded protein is CASSPPRPAYEQYF.

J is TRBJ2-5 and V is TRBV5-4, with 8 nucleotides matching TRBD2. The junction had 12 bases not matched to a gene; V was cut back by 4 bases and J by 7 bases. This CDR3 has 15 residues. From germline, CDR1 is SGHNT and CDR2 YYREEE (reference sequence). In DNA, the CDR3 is TGTGCCAGCAGCCGGGGGGGCTCTCAAGACGGGACCCAGTACTTC. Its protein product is CASSRGGSQDGTQYF.

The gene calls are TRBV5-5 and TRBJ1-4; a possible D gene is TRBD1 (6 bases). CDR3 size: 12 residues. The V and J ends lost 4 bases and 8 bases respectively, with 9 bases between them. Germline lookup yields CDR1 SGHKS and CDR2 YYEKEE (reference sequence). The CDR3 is CASSVQGEKLFF. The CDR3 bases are TGTGCCAGCAGCGTGCAGGGGGAAAAACTGTTTTTT.

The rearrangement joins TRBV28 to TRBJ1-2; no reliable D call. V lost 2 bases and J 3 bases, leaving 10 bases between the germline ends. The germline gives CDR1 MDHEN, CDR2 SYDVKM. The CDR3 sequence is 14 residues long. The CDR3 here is CASSLDPGDYGYTF. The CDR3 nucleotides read TGTGCCAGCAGTTTAGACCCCGGGGACTATGGCTACACCTTC.

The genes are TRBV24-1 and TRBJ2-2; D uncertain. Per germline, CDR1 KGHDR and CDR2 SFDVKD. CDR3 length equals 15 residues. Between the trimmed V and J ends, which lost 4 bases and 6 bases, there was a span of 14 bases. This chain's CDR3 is CATSDTSHNAGELFF. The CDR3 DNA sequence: TGTGCCACCAGTGACACCTCCCATAACGCCGGGGAGCTGTTTTTT.

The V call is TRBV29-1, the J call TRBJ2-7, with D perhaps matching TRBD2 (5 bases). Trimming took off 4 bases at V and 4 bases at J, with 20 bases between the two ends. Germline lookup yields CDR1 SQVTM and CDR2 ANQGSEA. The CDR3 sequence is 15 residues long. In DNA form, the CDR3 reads TGCAGCGTTGGATCGTCTAACGTCCCGGGATACGAGCAGTACTTC. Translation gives CSVGSSNVPGYEQYF.

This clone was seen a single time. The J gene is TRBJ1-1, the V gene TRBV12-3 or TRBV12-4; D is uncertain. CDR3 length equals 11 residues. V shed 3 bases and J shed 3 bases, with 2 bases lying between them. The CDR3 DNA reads TGTGCCAGCAGTTTGTACACTGAAGCTTTCTTT. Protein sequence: CASSLYTEAFF.

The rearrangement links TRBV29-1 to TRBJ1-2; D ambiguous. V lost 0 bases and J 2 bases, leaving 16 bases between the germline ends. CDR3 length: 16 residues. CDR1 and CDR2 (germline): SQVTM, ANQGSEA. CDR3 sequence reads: CSVEELGQEGNYGYTF. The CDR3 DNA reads TGCAGCGTTGAAGAACTTGGGCAAGAAGGGAACTATGGCTACACCTTC.

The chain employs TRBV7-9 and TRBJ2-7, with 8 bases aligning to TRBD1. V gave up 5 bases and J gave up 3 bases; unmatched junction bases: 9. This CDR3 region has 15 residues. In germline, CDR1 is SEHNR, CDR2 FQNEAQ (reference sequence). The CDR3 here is CASSLASGGGYEQYF. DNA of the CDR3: TGTGCCAGCAGCCTCGCCTCAGGGGGCGGCTACGAGCAGTACTTC.

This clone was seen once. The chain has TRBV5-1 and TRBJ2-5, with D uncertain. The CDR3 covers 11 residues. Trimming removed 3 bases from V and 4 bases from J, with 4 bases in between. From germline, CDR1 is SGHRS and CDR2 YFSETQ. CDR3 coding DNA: TGCGCCAGCAGCTCTGGAGAGACCCAGTACTTC. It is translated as CASSSGETQYF.

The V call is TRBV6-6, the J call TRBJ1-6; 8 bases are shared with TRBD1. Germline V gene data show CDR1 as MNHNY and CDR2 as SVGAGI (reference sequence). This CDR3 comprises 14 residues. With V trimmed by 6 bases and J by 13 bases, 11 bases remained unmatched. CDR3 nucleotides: TGTGCCAGCAGGGGACAGGTGGGGGAGCATCCCCTCCACTTT. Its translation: CASRGQVGEHPLHF.

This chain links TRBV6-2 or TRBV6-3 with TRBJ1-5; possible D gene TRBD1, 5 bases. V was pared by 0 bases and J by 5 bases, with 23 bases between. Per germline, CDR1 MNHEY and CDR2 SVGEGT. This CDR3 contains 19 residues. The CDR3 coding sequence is TGTGCCAGCAGTTACTCGAAAGGTTCGGGGCGTCCCACCGATCAGCCCCAGCATTTT. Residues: CASSYSKGSGRPTDQPQHF.

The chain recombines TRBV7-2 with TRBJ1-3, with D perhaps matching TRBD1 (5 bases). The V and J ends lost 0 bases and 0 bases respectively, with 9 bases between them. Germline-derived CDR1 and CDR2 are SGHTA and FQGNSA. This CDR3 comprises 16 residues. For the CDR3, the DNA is TGTGCCAGCAGCTTAGCGGACACGTTCTCTGGAAACACCATATATTTT. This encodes CASSLADTFSGNTIYF.

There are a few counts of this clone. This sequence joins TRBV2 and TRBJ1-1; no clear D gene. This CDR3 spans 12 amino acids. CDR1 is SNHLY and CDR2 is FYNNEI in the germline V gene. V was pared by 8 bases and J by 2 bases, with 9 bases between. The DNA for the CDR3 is TGTGCCAGCGCAACCAGAAACACTGAAGCTTTCTTT. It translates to CASATRNTEAFF.

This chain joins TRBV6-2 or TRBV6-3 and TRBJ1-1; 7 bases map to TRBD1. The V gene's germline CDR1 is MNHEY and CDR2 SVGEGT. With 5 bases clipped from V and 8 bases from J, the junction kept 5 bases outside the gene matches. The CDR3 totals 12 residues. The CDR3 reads CASSPPGQEAFF. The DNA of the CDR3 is TGTGCCAGCAGTCCCCCGGGACAGGAAGCTTTCTTT.

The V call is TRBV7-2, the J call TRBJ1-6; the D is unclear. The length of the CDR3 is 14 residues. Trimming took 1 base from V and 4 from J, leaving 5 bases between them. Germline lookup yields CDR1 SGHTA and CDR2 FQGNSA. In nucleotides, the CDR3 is TGTGCCAGCAGCTTAGGCGGGTATAATTCACCCCTCCACTTT. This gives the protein CASSLGGYNSPLHF.

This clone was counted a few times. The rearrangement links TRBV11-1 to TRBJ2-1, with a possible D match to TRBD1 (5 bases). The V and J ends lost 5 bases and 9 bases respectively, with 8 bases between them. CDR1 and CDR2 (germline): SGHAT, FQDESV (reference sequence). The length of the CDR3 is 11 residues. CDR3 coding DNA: TGTGCCAGCAGCCTAGGGGTTGAGCAGTTCTTC. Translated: CASSLGVEQFF.

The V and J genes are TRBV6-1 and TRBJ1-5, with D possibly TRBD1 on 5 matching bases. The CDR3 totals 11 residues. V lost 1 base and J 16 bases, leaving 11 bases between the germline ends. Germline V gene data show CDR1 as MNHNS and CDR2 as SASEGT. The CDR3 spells CASSEGGTEHF. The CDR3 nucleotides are TGTGCCAGCAGTGAAGGCGGGACGGAACATTTT.

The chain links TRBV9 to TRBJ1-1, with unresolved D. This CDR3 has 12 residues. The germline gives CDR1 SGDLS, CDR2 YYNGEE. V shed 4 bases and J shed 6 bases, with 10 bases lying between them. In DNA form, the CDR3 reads TGTGCCAGCAGCCCAACCGGTGCTGAAGCTTTCTTT. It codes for CASSPTGAEAFF.

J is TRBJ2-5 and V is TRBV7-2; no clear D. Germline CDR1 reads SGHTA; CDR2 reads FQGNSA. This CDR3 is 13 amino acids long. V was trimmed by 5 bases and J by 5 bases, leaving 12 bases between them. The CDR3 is CASSLQGPETQYF. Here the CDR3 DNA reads TGTGCCAGCAGCCTCCAAGGGCCCGAGACCCAGTACTTC.

The CDR3 protein is CASSEGVGLAAYEQYF. In DNA form, the CDR3 reads TGTGCCAGCAGCGAAGGGGTAGGACTAGCGGCCTACGAGCAGTACTTC. This chain links TRBV9 with TRBJ2-7, with TRBD2 matching over 10 bases. Germline V gives CDR1 SGDLS, CDR2 YYNGEE. The CDR3 loop spans 16 amino acids. V was pared by 3 bases and J by 2 bases, with 8 bases of the junction left unmatched.

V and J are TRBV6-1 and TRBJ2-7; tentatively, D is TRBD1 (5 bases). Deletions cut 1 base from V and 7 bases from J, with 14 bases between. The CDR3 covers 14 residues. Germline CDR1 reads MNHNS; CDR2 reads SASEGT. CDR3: CASSEEAGLGEQYF. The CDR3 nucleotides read TGTGCCAGCAGTGAAGAGGCAGGGTTGGGGGAGCAGTACTTC.